These 17 T cell receptor beta chains were all obtained from the same sample, sequenced in a study of cytomegalovirus exposure and HLA in healthy donors. A multiplex PCR was run with 60 Vbeta primers and 13 Jbeta primers. Sequencing was performed with immunoSEQ multiplex PCR; in TCRdb, only in-frame clones are kept and a portion is missing. The table lists about 150,000 clones, about 80% of them singletons, with 9.5% to 15% in the top ten. Source material: PBMCs. The origin of the receptors is a young man in good health and CMV-seropositive.

The chain carries TRBV29-1 and TRBJ2-1; 9 nucleotides line up with TRBD2. Trimming removed 0 bases from V and 4 bases from J; junction bases left unmatched: 4. CDR1 and CDR2 (germline): SQVTM, ANQGSEA. This CDR3 is built from 15 residues. DNA for the CDR3: TGCAGCGTTGAAGAGCTGACTAGCGGTTACAATGAGCAGTTCTTC. Protein: CSVEELTSGYNEQFF.

This sequence joins TRBV11-2 and TRBJ2-7, with D possibly TRBD2 on 5 matching bases. V gave up 1 base and J gave up 2 bases, with 12 bases separating them. CDR3 size: 15 residues. The V gene's germline CDR1 is SGHAT and CDR2 FQNNGV. The CDR3 bases are TGTGCCAGCAGCTTAGTATCCAGCGGACCCTACGAGCAGTACTTC. Translated: CASSLVSSGPYEQYF.

The chain combines TRBV27 with TRBJ1-6, with 7 nucleotides matching TRBD1. The CDR3 is made up of 15 amino acids. Germline V CDR1 and CDR2: MNHEY, SMNVEV (reference sequence). V trimming: 6 bases; J trimming: 9 bases; junction bases outside the gene matches: 11. The CDR3 protein is CASSHWDSRVSPLHF. CDR3 coding DNA: TGTGCCAGCAGCCATTGGGACAGTCGAGTTTCACCCCTCCACTTT.

The rearrangement uses TRBV5-4 and TRBJ2-5; D gene unclear. Germline lookup yields CDR1 SGHNT and CDR2 YYREEE (reference sequence). V gave up 0 bases and J gave up 2 bases, with 5 bases separating them. This CDR3 spans 13 amino acids. CDR3 amino acids: CASSLGQQETQYF. The CDR3 DNA follows: TGTGCCAGCAGCTTGGGGCAGCAAGAGACCCAGTACTTC.

This chain joins TRBV28 and TRBJ2-5; possible D gene TRBD2, 6 bases. The DNA end lines up better with TRBJ2-7; the J call may be wrong. Per the germline V gene, CDR1 is MDHEN and CDR2 is SYDVKM. The CDR3 is 12 amino acids. The CDR3 here is CASSGTSYEQYF. DNA of the CDR3: TGTGCCAGCAGTGGGACTTCTTACGAGCAGTACTTC.

The rearrangement uses TRBV5-4 and TRBJ2-1, with D perhaps matching TRBD1 (6 bases). The CDR3 length is 15 residues. V was pared by 0 bases and J by 5 bases, with 12 bases between. Germline V gene sequence: CDR1 SGHNT, CDR2 YYREEE (reference sequence). The CDR3 here is CASSLGGQMNNEQFF. DNA of the CDR3: TGTGCCAGCAGCTTGGGAGGACAGATGAACAATGAGCAGTTCTTC.

V and J are TRBV14 and TRBJ1-2; no clear D gene. With 2 bases removed from V and 5 bases from J, the gap between germline ends came to 12 bases. Germline CDR1 reads SGHDN; CDR2 reads FVKESK. The CDR3 sequence is 14 residues long. The CDR3 sequence is CASSQSRMRYGYTF. The CDR3 DNA follows: TGTGCCAGCAGCCAAAGCCGGATGAGGTATGGCTACACCTTC.

The chain employs TRBV28 and TRBJ1-6, with D perhaps TRBD1 (5 bases). There are 15 residues in the CDR3. Per the germline V gene, CDR1 is MDHEN and CDR2 is SYDVKM. The V end lost 4 bases, the J end lost 10 bases, and 17 bases lay between the germline ends. CDR3 DNA sequence: TGTGCCAGCAGTTCCCCTTTGGGGGAGGGATCACCCCTCCACTTT. It codes for CASSSPLGEGSPLHF.

This clone was seen a handful of times. V and J are TRBV28 and TRBJ2-7; TRBD2 aligns across 8 bases. V lost 6 bases to trimming and J lost 1 base; unmatched junction nucleotides: 5. Looked up from germline, CDR1 is MDHEN and CDR2 is SYDVKM. This CDR3 spans 14 amino acids. This CDR3 is CASRPGTSSYEQYF. In nucleotides, the CDR3 is TGTGCCAGCAGACCCGGGACTAGTTCCTACGAGCAGTACTTC.

The rearrangement links TRBV5-1 to TRBJ2-7; 8 nucleotides match TRBD2. With 3 bases clipped from V and 6 bases from J, the junction kept 8 bases outside the gene matches. The CDR3 totals 14 residues. Looked up from germline, CDR1 is SGHRS and CDR2 is YFSETQ. The CDR3 protein is CASSSPSGLGEQYF. CDR3 coding DNA: TGCGCCAGCAGCTCTCCTAGCGGGTTGGGCGAGCAGTACTTC.

The V and J genes are TRBV11-1 and TRBJ2-7; D possibly corresponds to TRBD2 (6 bases). Trimming took off 5 bases at V and 6 bases at J, with 17 bases between the two ends. Germline-derived CDR1 and CDR2 are SGHAT and FQDESV (reference sequence). The CDR3 covers 14 residues. The CDR3 loop is CASSPTGPGGEQYF. CDR3 in DNA: TGTGCCAGCAGCCCGACGGGACCCGGGGGCGAGCAGTACTTC.

CDR3 sequence reads: CASSLGTSARYEQYF. CDR3 DNA sequence: TGTGCCAGCAGCTTAGGGACTAGTGCCCGCTACGAGCAGTACTTC. This chain joins TRBV7-2 and TRBJ2-7; 7 positions match TRBD2. Trimming at V came to 1 base and at J to 3 bases, leaving 6 bases not matched to a gene. This CDR3 has 15 residues. Germline V CDR1 and CDR2: SGHTA, FQGNSA. Supplemented by reference TRBV7-2 and TRBJ2-7, the full variable domain reads GAGVSQSPSNKVTEKGKDVELRCDPISGHTALYWYRQSLGQGLEFLIYFQGNSAPDKSGLPSDRFSAERTGGSVSTLTIQRTQQEDSAVYLCASSLGTSARYEQYFGPGTRLTVT.

The chain uses TRBV11-2 and TRBJ2-5, with 11 bases fitting TRBD2. Germline V gene sequence: CDR1 SGHAT, CDR2 FQNNGV. V lost 5 bases to trimming and J lost 5 bases; unmatched junction nucleotides: 10. The CDR3 runs 16 residues. The CDR3 DNA is TGTGCCAGCAGCCCCCAACTAGCGGGAGTGGGGGAGACCCAGTACTTC. Amino acids: CASSPQLAGVGETQYF.

In this sample, this clone turned up a few times. This chain uses TRBV2 with TRBJ1-4; TRBD1 agrees at 9 bases. Germline V gene sequence: CDR1 SNHLY, CDR2 FYNNEI. With V trimmed by 6 bases and J by 7 bases, 3 bases remained unmatched. The CDR3 sequence is 13 residues long. As DNA, the CDR3 is TGTGCCAGCAGACAGGGGGCGCTTGAAAAACTGTTTTTT. Amino acids: CASRQGALEKLFF.

J is TRBJ2-1 and V is TRBV29-1, with 8 bases that match TRBD2. Germline V gene sequence: CDR1 SQVTM, CDR2 ANQGSEA. The CDR3 is 14 residues long. J was trimmed by 2 bases and V by 2 bases; bases with no gene match: 2. The CDR3 reads CSVENGRAYNEQFF. The CDR3, as DNA: TGCAGCGTTGAAAACGGGAGGGCCTACAATGAGCAGTTCTTC.

J is TRBJ2-7 and V is TRBV7-9; D might be TRBD2 (5 bases). Trimming removed 5 bases at V and 2 bases at J, with 19 bases between. CDR1 is SEHNR and CDR2 is FQNEAQ in the germline V gene (reference sequence). The CDR3 length is 16 residues. The CDR3 is CASSPPVGSATYEQYF. The CDR3, as DNA: TGTGCCAGCAGCCCTCCCGTTGGGAGCGCTACCTACGAGCAGTACTTC.

On this clone: The CDR3 ends on some other residue instead of the conserved phenylalanine or tryptophan, so this is likely a read error. The DNA is omitted, as the CDR3 cannot be located on it reliably, and the CDR3 follows TCRdb's listing. This chain joins TRBV28 and TRBJ1-1; no DNA check was done on the table's D call, TRBD1. Per germline, CDR1 MDHEN and CDR2 SYDVKM. The CDR3 totals 12 residues, both ends included. CDR3 amino acids: CASSSPDRGPTA.